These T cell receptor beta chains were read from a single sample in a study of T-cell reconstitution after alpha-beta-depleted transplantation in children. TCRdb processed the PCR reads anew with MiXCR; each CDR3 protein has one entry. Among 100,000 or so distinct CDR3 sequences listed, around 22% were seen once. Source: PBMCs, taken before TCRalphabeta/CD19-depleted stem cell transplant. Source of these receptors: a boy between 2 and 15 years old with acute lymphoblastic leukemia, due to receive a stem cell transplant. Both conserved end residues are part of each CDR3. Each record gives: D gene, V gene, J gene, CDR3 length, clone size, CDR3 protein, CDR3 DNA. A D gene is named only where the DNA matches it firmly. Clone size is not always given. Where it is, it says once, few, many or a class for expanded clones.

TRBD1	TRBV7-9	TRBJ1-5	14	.	CASSPGQGDQPQHF	TGTGCCAGCAGCCCGGGACAGGGGGATCAGCCCCAGCATTTT
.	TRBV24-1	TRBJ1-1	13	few	CATSDRVGAEAFF	TGTGCCACCAGTGATCGAGTAGGGGCTGAAGCTTTCTTT
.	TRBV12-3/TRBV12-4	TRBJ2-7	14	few	CASSRAGRNPEQYF	TGTGCCAGCAGTCGGGCCGGACGGAATCCCGAGCAGTACTTC
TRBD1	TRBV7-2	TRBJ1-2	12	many	CASSPRTGGYTF	TGTGCCAGCAGCCCTCGGACAGGTGGCTACACCTTC
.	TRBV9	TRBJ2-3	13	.	CASSVENTDTQYF	TGTGCCAGCAGCGTAGAGAACACAGATACGCAGTATTTT
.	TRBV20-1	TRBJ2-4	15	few	CSAEKRSASLRIQYF	TGCAGTGCGGAAAAGAGGTCGGCTAGCCTGAGGATTCAGTACTTC
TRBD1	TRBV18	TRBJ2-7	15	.	CASSPNSGQAYEQYF	TGTGCCAGCTCACCAAACTCGGGACAGGCCTACGAGCAGTACTTC
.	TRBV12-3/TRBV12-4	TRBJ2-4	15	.	CASSSPIGAKNIQYF	TGTGCCAGCAGTTCGCCGATTGGCGCCAAAAACATTCAGTACTTC
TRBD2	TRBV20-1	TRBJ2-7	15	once	CSASPSGGSPYEQYF	TGCAGTGCTAGCCCTAGCGGAGGGTCCCCCTACGAGCAGTACTTC
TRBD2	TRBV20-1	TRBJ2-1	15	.	CSAQPGLAVYNEQFF	TGCAGTGCCCAACCGGGACTAGCGGTCTACAATGAGCAGTTCTTC
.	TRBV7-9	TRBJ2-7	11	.	CASEQGDEQYF	TGTGCCAGCGAACAGGGAGACGAGCAGTACTTC
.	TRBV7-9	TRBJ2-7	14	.	CASSLEPSSYEQYF	TGTGCCAGCAGCTTAGAACCGAGCTCCTACGAGCAGTACTTC
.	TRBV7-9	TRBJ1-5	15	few	CASSPGGRDNQPQHF	TGTGCCAGCAGCCCCGGTGGACGGGACAATCAGCCCCAGCATTTT
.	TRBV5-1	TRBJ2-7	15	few	CASSQSDRRGYEQYF	TGCGCCAGCAGCCAATCCGACAGGCGGGGCTACGAGCAGTACTTC
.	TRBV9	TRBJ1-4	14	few	CASSPRTGYEKLFF	TGTGCCAGCAGCCCCCGGACCGGCTATGAAAAACTGTTTTTT
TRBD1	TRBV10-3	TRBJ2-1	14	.	CAISGGQGGGEQFF	TGTGCCATCAGTGGGGGACAGGGAGGTGGTGAGCAGTTCTTC
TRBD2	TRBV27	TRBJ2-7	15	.	CASSPVGGDTYEQYF	TGTGCCAGCAGTCCGGTTGGGGGGGATACCTACGAGCAGTACTTC
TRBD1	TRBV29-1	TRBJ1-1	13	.	CSGNAGTGHEAFF	TGCAGCGGTAACGCCGGGACAGGACATGAAGCTTTCTTT
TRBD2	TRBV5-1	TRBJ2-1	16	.	CASSGTSGGSYNEQFF	TGCGCCAGCAGCGGGACTAGCGGGGGATCCTACAATGAGCAGTTCTTC
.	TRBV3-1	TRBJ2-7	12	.	CASSPGAGEQYF	TGTGCCAGCAGCCCGGGGGCGGGCGAGCAGTACTTC
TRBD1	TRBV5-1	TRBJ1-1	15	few	CASSLGGQMNTEAFF	TGCGCCAGCAGCTTGGGGGGACAGATGAACACTGAAGCTTTCTTT
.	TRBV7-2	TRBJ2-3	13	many	CASSLLEANTQYF	TGTGCCAGCAGCTTATTAGAAGCAAATACGCAGTATTTT
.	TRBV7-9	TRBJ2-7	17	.	CASGPTQGDLFLYEQYF	TGTGCCAGCGGACCGACACAGGGTGATCTCTTCCTCTACGAGCAGTACTTC
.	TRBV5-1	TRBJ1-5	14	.	CASSFGQGSQPQHF	TGCGCCAGCAGCTTCGGGCAGGGGAGCCAGCCCCAGCATTTT
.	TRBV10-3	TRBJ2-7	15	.	CAISDDPSGDYEQYF	TGTGCCATCAGTGACGACCCCAGCGGAGACTACGAGCAGTACTTC
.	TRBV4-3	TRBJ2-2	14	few	CASSLRTGTGELFF	TGCGCCAGCAGCCTGAGAACAGGGACCGGGGAGCTGTTTTTT
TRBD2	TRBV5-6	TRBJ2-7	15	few	CASSGGTSGKYVQYF	TGTGCCAGCAGCGGCGGGACTAGCGGAAAATATGTGCAGTACTTC
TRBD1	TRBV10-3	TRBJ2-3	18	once	CAISESYGQGTGTDTQYF	TGTGCCATCAGTGAGTCGTACGGACAGGGCACTGGCACAGATACGCAGTATTTT
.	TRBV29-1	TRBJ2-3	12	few	CSVARVGGTQYF	TGCAGCGTTGCCCGGGTCGGGGGTACGCAGTATTTT
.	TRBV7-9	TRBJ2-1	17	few	CASSLGGGGPVRNEQFF	TGTGCCAGCAGCTTAGGGGGAGGAGGCCCGGTGCGGAATGAGCAGTTCTTC
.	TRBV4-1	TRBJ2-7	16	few	CASSPAHLSNSYEQYF	TGCGCCAGCAGCCCGGCCCACCTTAGCAACTCCTACGAGCAGTACTTC
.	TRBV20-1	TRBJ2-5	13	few	CSAFAADPETQYF	TGCAGTGCGTTCGCGGCGGACCCAGAGACCCAGTACTTC
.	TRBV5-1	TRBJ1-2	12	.	CASRDANYGYTF	TGCGCCAGCAGAGACGCTAACTATGGCTACACCTTC
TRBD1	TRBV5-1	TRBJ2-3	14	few	CASSLGGRTDTQYF	TGCGCCAGCAGCTTAGGGGGCCGGACAGATACGCAGTATTTT
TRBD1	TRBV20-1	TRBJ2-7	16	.	CSARDHPGTGEYEQYF	TGCAGTGCTAGAGATCATCCAGGGACAGGGGAATACGAGCAGTACTTC
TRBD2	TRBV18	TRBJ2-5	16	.	CASSQERTSGQETQYF	TGTGCCAGCTCACAAGAAAGGACTAGCGGACAAGAGACCCAGTACTTC
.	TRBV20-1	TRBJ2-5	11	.	CSASVGWTRYF	TGCAGTGCTAGTGTCGGGTGGACCCGGTACTTC
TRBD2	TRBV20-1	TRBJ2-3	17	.	CSASGTSGVSVADTQYF	TGCAGTGCTAGCGGGACTAGCGGAGTATCGGTGGCAGATACGCAGTATTTT
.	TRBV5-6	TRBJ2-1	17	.	CASSFLFGGDSYNEQFF	TGTGCCAGCAGCTTCTTGTTCGGAGGGGATTCCTACAATGAGCAGTTCTTC
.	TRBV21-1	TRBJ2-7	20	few	CASSKKGGGGLAEEAYEQYF	TGTGCCAGCAGCAAAAAAGGTGGGGGGGGACTAGCGGAGGAAGCATACGAGCAGTACTTC
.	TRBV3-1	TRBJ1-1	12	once	CASRYLNTEAFF	TGTGCCAGCAGGTATCTGAACACTGAAGCTTTCTTT